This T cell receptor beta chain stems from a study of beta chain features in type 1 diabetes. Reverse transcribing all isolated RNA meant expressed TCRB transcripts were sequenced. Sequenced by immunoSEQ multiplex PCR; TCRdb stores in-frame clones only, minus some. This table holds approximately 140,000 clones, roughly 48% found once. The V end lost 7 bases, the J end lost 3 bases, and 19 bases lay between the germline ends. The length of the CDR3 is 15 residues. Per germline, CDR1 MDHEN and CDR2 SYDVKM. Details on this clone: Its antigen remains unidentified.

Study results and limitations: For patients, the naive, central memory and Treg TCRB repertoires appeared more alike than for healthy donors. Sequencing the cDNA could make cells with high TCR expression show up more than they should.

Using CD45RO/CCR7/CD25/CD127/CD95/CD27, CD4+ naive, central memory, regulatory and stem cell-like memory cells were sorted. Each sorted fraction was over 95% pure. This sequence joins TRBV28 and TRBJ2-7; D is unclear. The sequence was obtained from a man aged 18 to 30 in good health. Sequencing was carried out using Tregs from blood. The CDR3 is CASNPTADRHYEQYF. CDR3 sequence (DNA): TGTGCCAGCAACCCCACCGCGGATCGCCACTACGAGCAGTACTTC.